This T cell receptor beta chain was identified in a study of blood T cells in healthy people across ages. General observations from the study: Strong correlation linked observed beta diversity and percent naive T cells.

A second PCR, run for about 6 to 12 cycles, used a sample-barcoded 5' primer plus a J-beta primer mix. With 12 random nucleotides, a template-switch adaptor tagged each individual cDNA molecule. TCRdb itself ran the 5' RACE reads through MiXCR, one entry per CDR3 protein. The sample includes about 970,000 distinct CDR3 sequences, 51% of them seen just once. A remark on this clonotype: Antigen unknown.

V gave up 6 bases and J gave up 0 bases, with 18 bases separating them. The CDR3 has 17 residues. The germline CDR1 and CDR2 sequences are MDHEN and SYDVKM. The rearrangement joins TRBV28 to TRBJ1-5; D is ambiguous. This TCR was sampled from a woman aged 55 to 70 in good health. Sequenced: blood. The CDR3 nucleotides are TGTGCCAGCAGCCGACTGGGCGCCGGACTTAGCAATCAGCCCCAGCATTTT. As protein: CASSRLGAGLSNQPQHF.